These 6 T cell receptor beta chains were all obtained from the same sample, sequenced in a study of cytomegalovirus exposure and HLA in healthy donors. Researchers ran the PCR with 60 Vbeta and 13 Jbeta primers. Clones were sequenced by immunoSEQ multiplex PCR, and TCRdb holds only the in-frame ones, with some missing. The profile covers about 160,000 clones, with around 84% appearing a single time and more than 2% taken by the ten largest. The sample comprised PBMCs. The receptors come from a man between 18 and 29 years old in good health and CMV-seropositive.

This clone was observed once. The chain uses TRBV19 and TRBJ1-1; 11 nucleotides line up with TRBD1. The CDR3 extends over 18 amino acids. J gave up 6 bases and V 0 bases, and 12 bases lay outside the gene matches. Germline V CDR1 and CDR2: LNHDA, SQIVND (reference sequence). The CDR3 is CASSIEMAGTGGFPEAFF. CDR3 coding DNA: TGTGCCAGTAGTATAGAAATGGCCGGGACAGGGGGATTCCCTGAAGCTTTCTTT.

The chain employs TRBV4-3 and TRBJ1-1; unclear D gene. This CDR3 comprises 16 residues. Deletions cut 0 bases from V and 3 bases from J, with 14 bases between. Germline V gene lookup returns CDR1 LGHNA and CDR2 YSLEER. CDR3: CASSQDPRSLYTEAFF. CDR3 nucleotide sequence: TGCGCCAGCAGCCAAGATCCCCGGAGTCTCTACACTGAAGCTTTCTTT.

A note on this clone: One end of the junction varies from germline; a read error may be responsible. The V call is TRBV7-2, the J call TRBJ2-6, with D possibly being TRBD1 (5 bases). The CDR3 is 15 amino acids. Germline CDR1 SGHTA, CDR2 FQGNSA. CDR3 DNA: TGTGCCAGCAGCTTAGGTCCGTCTGGGGCCAACGGCCTGACTTTC. This codes for CASSLGPSGANGLTF.

This clone was seen just once. This chain connects TRBV9 to TRBJ2-7; 7 bases fit TRBD2. After removal of 0 bases from V and 2 bases from J, the junction contained 5 bases not matched to a gene. Germline V gene sequence: CDR1 SGDLS, CDR2 YYNGEE. CDR3 length: 15 residues. The CDR3 sequence is CASSVAGGGAYEQYF. The CDR3 bases are TGTGCCAGCAGCGTAGCGGGGGGAGGGGCCTACGAGCAGTACTTC.

The chain carries TRBV5-4 and TRBJ1-4; D perhaps matches TRBD1 (5 bases). Trimming left V 0 bases short and J 8 bases short, with 8 bases between. The CDR3 covers 13 residues. Germline lookup yields CDR1 SGHNT and CDR2 YYREEE (reference sequence). The CDR3 nucleotides read TGTGCCAGCAGCTTGGACACAGGCGAAAAACTGTTTTTT. Translating it yields CASSLDTGEKLFF.

The chain carries TRBV11-3 and TRBJ1-6; TRBD1 agrees at 9 bases. With V trimmed by 5 bases and J by 10 bases, 6 bases remained unmatched. This CDR3 is built from 14 residues. In germline, CDR1 is SGHNT, CDR2 YENEEA. DNA for the CDR3: TGTGCCAGCAGCACCCGGGACAGGGACTCACCCCTCCACTTT. The encoded protein is CASSTRDRDSPLHF.